This T cell receptor beta chain derives from a study of T cells in Graves' hyperthyroidism and ophthalmopathy. Amplified TCR beta CDR3 regions derived from RNA transcripts. A first-round RT-PCR of the TCR CDR3 used the HTBI primer set. TCRdb reanalysed the multiplex PCR reads using MiXCR and keeps one entry per CDR3 protein. The sample contains a few hundred thousand distinct CDR3 sequences, about 13% of which appear only once. CDR1 and CDR2 (germline): SGHVS, FNYEAQ. This CDR3 contains 15 residues. This clonotype was counted between two and nine times. The junction shows a germline mismatch at one end, possibly a read error. Patients were excluded because of uncontrolled infection, other autoimmune disease, pregnancy or lactation. Each 10 ml fresh peripheral blood draw supplied the PBMCs.

This TCR came from a woman in her thirties or forties with Graves' ophthalmopathy. The chain combines TRBV7-6 with TRBJ1-4; D is perhaps TRBD1 (5 bases). The sample comprised blood. CDR3 DNA: TGTGCCAGCAGCTTAGTCCAGGGAGGATCTGAAAGACTGTTTTTT. It yields the protein CASSLVQGGSERLFF.